A selection of T cell receptor beta chains follows, all from one sample in a study of T cells in Graves' hyperthyroidism and ophthalmopathy. MiXCR, run by TCRdb on the multiplex PCR reads, gives a single entry per CDR3 protein. The sample contains around 350,000 distinct CDR3 sequences, about 19% of which appear only once. The sequencing sample was made of blood. The receptors here all came from a woman aged 18-30 years with Graves' hyperthyroidism. Each CDR3 is given with its conserved first and last residue. D genes are given only for firm matches. The listing skips clone size in some rows; elsewhere it reads once, few, many or a size class.

15,many,TRBJ2-7,-,TRBV6-1,TGTGCCAGCAGTGGGACTGACGCAAGCTCCTACGAGCAGTACTTC,CASSGTDASSYEQYF
16,many,TRBJ2-5,TRBD1,TRBV28,TGTGCCAGCAGTATAACTACAGGGGATATACAAGAGACCCAGTACTTC,CASSITTGDIQETQYF
12,many,TRBJ1-2,-,TRBV16,TGTGCCAGCAGCCGCAGGGACTATGGCTACACCTTC,CASSRRDYGYTF
14,few,TRBJ1-5,-,TRBV18,TGTGCCAGCTCTCTAAGCTATAGCAATCAGCCCCAGCATTTT,CASSLSYSNQPQHF
15,-,TRBJ1-6,-,TRBV6-2/TRBV6-3,TGTGCCAGCAGAACCGGACAGAGAATTAATTCACCCCTCCACTTT,CASRTGQRINSPLHF
13,-,TRBJ1-5,-,TRBV5-1,TGCGCCAGCAGCTCTCTCGGGGGCGGGCCCCAGCATTTT,CASSSLGGGPQHF
13,many,TRBJ1-1,-,TRBV20-1,TGCAGTGCTAGTTTTCCAGGAGACACTGAAGCTTTCTTT,CSASFPGDTEAFF
15,many,TRBJ1-1,-,TRBV18,TGTGCCAGCTCACTGTCGACAGCGGTGAACACTGAAGCTTTCTTT,CASSLSTAVNTEAFF
16,few,TRBJ2-7,TRBD1,TRBV5-1,TGCGCCAGCAGCCCCCGGGGACAGACCCGCGTGGGCGAGCAGTACTTC,CASSPRGQTRVGEQYF
13,many,TRBJ1-1,-,TRBV2,TGTGCCAGCATACAGGGCGCGAACACTGAAGCTTTCTTT,CASIQGANTEAFF
14,many,TRBJ2-7,-,TRBV20-1,TGCAGTGCTAGAGTAGCCAGGGAGGAGTGGAAGCAGTACTTC,CSARVAREEWKQYF
13,many,TRBJ1-1,-,TRBV6-6,TGTGCCAGCAGTTTGCGACAGCCAACTCAGACTTTCTTT,CASSLRQPTQTFF
13,-,TRBJ2-7,-,TRBV10-3,TGTGCCATCAGGAACAGCCTCGGGTACGAGCAGTACTTC,CAIRNSLGYEQYF
10,many,TRBJ1-5,-,TRBV28,TGTGCCAGCAACACTCAGCCCCAGCATTTT,CASNTQPQHF
14,few,TRBJ2-4,-,TRBV10-3,TGTGCCATCAGTGAGCAGCCACAGGCCAGGATTAAGTACTTC,CAISEQPQARIKYF
15,-,TRBJ1-2,TRBD1,TRBV28,TGTGCCAGCAGGCCGCCCGGGACAGGGCGTGATGGCTACACCTTC,CASRPPGTGRDGYTF
15,-,TRBJ1-5,TRBD1,TRBV19,TGTGCCAGTAGAAGACAGGGAAGGTTGGATCAGCCCCAGCATTTT,CASRRQGRLDQPQHF
14,-,TRBJ1-2,-,TRBV19,TGTGCCAGTAGTAGCACAGGGTGGGACTATGGCTACACCTTC,CASSSTGWDYGYTF
12,-,TRBJ2-2,-,TRBV20-1,TGCAAGGCGCGATTTGGGACCGGGGAGCTGTTTTTT,CKARFGTGELFF
14,many,TRBJ2-7,-,TRBV7-2,TGTGCCAGCAGCTTAGCTGCTCTACGGAACGAGCAGTACTTC,CASSLAALRNEQYF
14,many,TRBJ1-2,-,TRBV6-1,TGTGCCAGCAGTGAGGGAGAGTTGGACTATGGCTACACCTTC,CASSEGELDYGYTF
18,many,TRBJ2-5,TRBD2,TRBV12-5,TGTGCTAGTGGTTTGGCCCTTATTAGCGGGGCCTCCCCACAGACCCAGTACTTC,CASGLALISGASPQTQYF
14,many,TRBJ2-5,TRBD2,TRBV2,TGTGCCAGCAGTGGCCTAGCGGGGAGAGAGACCCAGTACTTC,CASSGLAGRETQYF
15,medium-sized,TRBJ2-7,TRBD2,TRBV6-1,TGTGCCAGCAGTGAAGCTAGCGGGAGCTCCTACGAGCAGTACTTC,CASSEASGSSYEQYF
14,-,TRBJ2-7,-,TRBV6-2/TRBV6-3,TGTGCCAGCAGTTACGAAGCGGACAGTTACGAGCAGTACTTC,CASSYEADSYEQYF
14,many,TRBJ2-7,-,TRBV12-3/TRBV12-4,TGTGCCAGCAGGATCTGGGGCAGCTCCTACGAGCAGTACTTC,CASRIWGSSYEQYF
14,many,TRBJ1-2,-,TRBV5-6,TGTGCCAGCAGCTTGACCGTAGCTAACTATGGCTACACCTTC,CASSLTVANYGYTF
12,few,TRBJ2-5,-,TRBV7-2,TGTGCCAGCAGCTTAGATTCTGGGACCCAGTACTTC,CASSLDSGTQYF
15,many,TRBJ1-2,-,TRBV12-3/TRBV12-4,TGTGCCAGCAGTTTAGTGCGCAGGGGCTTCTATGGCTACACCTTC,CASSLVRRGFYGYTF
15,-,TRBJ1-2,-,TRBV6-2/TRBV6-3,TGTGCCAGCAGACCACTTTCAGGGGCCCACGTGAAGAACACCTTC,CASRPLSGAHVKNTF
13,many,TRBJ2-3,-,TRBV27,TGTGCCAGCAGTTTAATCAGCACAGATACGCAGTATTTT,CASSLISTDTQYF
15,many,TRBJ1-2,-,TRBV9,TGTGCCAGCAGCGTAGATCCAACAGGGACGTATGGCTACACCTTC,CASSVDPTGTYGYTF
13,-,TRBJ1-2,-,TRBV6-1,TGTGCCAGCAGTCCTGCCCTCAGGGAAGGCTACACCTTC,CASSPALREGYTF
19,many,TRBJ1-1,-,TRBV11-3,TGTGCCAGCAGCTTATGGGGCGGAAGGTCCTCCCCGTTGAACACTGAAGCTTTCTTT,CASSLWGGRSSPLNTEAFF
16,few,TRBJ1-1,-,TRBV4-1,TGCGCCAGCAGCCAAGCCCATGTAGGAAGGAACACTGAAGCTTTCTTT,CASSQAHVGRNTEAFF
14,-,TRBJ2-7,TRBD1,TRBV6-5,TGTGCCAGCAGTAACCGACAGGGGCTGTACGAGCAGTACTTC,CASSNRQGLYEQYF
14,many,TRBJ1-1,-,TRBV4-2,TGTGCCAGCAGCCAAGGCCGAAACCGGGGTGAAGCTTTCTTT,CASSQGRNRGEAFF
12,many,TRBJ1-2,-,TRBV5-1,TGCGCCAGCGGAAACACAGGTTATGGCTACACCTTC,CASGNTGYGYTF
15,few,TRBJ2-5,TRBD1,TRBV5-6,TGTGCCAGCAGCGCCGCGACAGGGGGTATGGCGACCCAGTACTTC,CASSAATGGMATQYF
12,many,TRBJ2-7,-,TRBV6-5,TGTGCCAGCAGTCCTCAGACCTACGAGCAGTACTTC,CASSPQTYEQYF
16,few,TRBJ2-2,-,TRBV30,TGTGCCTGGAGCTTCCCCGGGACAACGAACACCGGGGAGCTGTTTTTT,CAWSFPGTTNTGELFF
16,many,TRBJ1-2,TRBD1,TRBV6-1,TGTGCCAGCAGTGCAGTCCGGGGGACAGGGGTCTATGGCTACACCTTC,CASSAVRGTGVYGYTF
16,many,TRBJ1-1,TRBD1,TRBV20-1,TGCAGTGCTAAGTTTTTGGGGTTAGACAGGGTGGGTGAAGCTTTCTTT,CSAKFLGLDRVGEAFF
15,many,TRBJ1-5,-,TRBV7-9,TGTGCCAGCAGCTTTGACGGTCATAGCAATCAGCCCCAGCATTTT,CASSFDGHSNQPQHF
10,many,TRBJ2-7,-,TRBV20-1,TGCAGTGCTAGGAAATACGAGCAGTACTTC,CSARKYEQYF
12,many,TRBJ1-2,-,TRBV20-1,TGCAGTGCCAGCATTAGGAGCTATGGCTACACCTTC,CSASIRSYGYTF
13,-,TRBJ2-7,-,TRBV2,TGTGCCAGCAGTGAAAGGGTTGGATACGAGCAGTACTTC,CASSERVGYEQYF
14,few,TRBJ1-2,-,TRBV6-1,TGTGCCAGCAGCACACAAGGGAGCGGTAGTGGCTACACCTTC,CASSTQGSGSGYTF
14,once,TRBJ2-7,-,TRBV6-1,TGTGCCAGCAGTGAAGCCGAGGGGGGCAGCGAGCAGTACTTC,CASSEAEGGSEQYF
16,-,TRBJ2-4,TRBD1,TRBV11-2,TGTGCCAGCACCGAGGGGCAGGGGGCTCGGGAAAACATTCAGTACTTC,CASTEGQGARENIQYF
14,-,TRBJ2-5,TRBD1,TRBV6-1,TGTGCCAGCAGTCCCTTCAGGGGGCACGAGACCCAGTACTTC,CASSPFRGHETQYF
13,many,TRBJ2-7,TRBD1,TRBV12-3/TRBV12-4,TGTGCCAGCAGCAGGACAGGAAAGTACGAGCAGTACTTC,CASSRTGKYEQYF
14,many,TRBJ1-3,-,TRBV6-1,TGTGCCAGCAGCCAACATGGGACTGGAAACACCATATATTTT,CASSQHGTGNTIYF